This T cell receptor (beta chain) was sequenced for a study of shared clonotypes between healthy human individuals. TCRdb's table, derived via immunoSEQ multiplex PCR, lists solely in-frame clones and lacks some. The sample shows over a million clones, roughly 96% of them seen only once. This CDR3 is built from 17 residues. CDR1 is SGHDT and CDR2 is YYEEEE in the germline V gene. V shed 4 bases and J shed 0 bases, with 17 bases lying between them. The chain recombines TRBV5-6 with TRBJ2-1, with D maybe TRBD2 (6 bases). The receptor's source is a man aged 25 to 45 in good health. The sample consisted of naive CD4+ T cells sorted from blood. The subset was: CD45RA+ positively selected. DNA of the CDR3: TGTGCCAGCAGCCCGGGACTGGAATTTAGCTCCTACAATGAGCAGTTCTTC. Protein sequence: CASSPGLEFSSYNEQFF.